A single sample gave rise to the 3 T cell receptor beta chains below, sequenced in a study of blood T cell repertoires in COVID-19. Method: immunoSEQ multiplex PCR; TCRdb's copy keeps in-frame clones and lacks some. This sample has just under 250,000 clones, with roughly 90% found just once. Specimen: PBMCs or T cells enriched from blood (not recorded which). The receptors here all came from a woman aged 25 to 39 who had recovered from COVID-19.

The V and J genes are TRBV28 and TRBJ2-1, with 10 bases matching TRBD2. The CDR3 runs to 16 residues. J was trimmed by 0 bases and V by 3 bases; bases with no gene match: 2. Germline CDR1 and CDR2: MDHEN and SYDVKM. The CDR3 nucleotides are TGTGCCAGCAGTTTGTCTAGCGGGAGCTCCTACAATGAGCAGTTCTTC. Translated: CASSLSSGSSYNEQFF. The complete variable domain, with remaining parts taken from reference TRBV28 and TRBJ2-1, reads DVKVTQSSRYLVKRTGEKVFLECVQDMDHENMFWYRQDPGLGLRLIYFSYDVKMKEKGDIPEGYSVSREKKERFSLILESASTNQTSMYLCASSLSSGSSYNEQFFGPGTRLTVL.

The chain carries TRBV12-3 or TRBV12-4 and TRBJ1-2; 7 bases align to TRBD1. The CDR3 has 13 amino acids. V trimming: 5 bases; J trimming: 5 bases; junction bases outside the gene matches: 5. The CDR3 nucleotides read TGTGCCAGCAGTCGGACAGGACCTTATGGCTACACCTTC. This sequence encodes CASSRTGPYGYTF.

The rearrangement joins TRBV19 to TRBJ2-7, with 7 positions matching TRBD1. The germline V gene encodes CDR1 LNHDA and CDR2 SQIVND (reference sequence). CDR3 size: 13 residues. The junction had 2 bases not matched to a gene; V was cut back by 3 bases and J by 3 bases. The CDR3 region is CASSIYRGYEQYF. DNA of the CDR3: TGTGCCAGTAGTATCTACAGGGGCTACGAGCAGTACTTC. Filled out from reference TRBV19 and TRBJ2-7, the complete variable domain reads DGGITQSPKYLFRKEGQNVTLSCEQNLNHDAMYWYRQDPGQGLRLIYYSQIVNDFQKGDIAEGYSVSREKKESFPLTVTSAQKNPTAFYLCASSIYRGYEQYFGPGTRLTVT.